Here is one TCR beta chain with its context. Its matching antigen is unknown. A multiplex PCR was run with 60 Vbeta primers and 13 Jbeta primers. TCRdb's table, derived via immunoSEQ multiplex PCR, lists solely in-frame clones and lacks some. The profile shows roughly 140,000 clones, about four fifths of them singletons. This entry belongs to a study of cytomegalovirus exposure and HLA in healthy donors. Overall study results and limits: The Asian-associated ancestry cluster reportedly had fewer N-insertions than the approximately 670-donor mean in a later analysis. TCR beta chains numbering more than 150 were designated cytomegalovirus-associated. When a later analysis compared HLA-associated TCR beta chains with equally common others, the HLA-associated chains turned out to be more clonally expanded and to have lower generation probabilities. What a later analysis showed was that several of the most significant clusters appeared linked to common viral pathogens.

Sequenced: PBMCs. The receptor was derived from a man aged 35-49 years in good health and CMV-seronegative.

DNA for the CDR3: TGTGCCAGCAGCTCCCCAGGGGGCAATCAGCCCCAGCATTTT. Protein: CASSSPGGNQPQHF. The rearrangement links TRBV7-2 to TRBJ1-5; D perhaps matches TRBD1 (6 bases). This CDR3 has 14 amino acids. The V end lost 4 bases, the J end lost 2 bases, and 9 bases lay between the germline ends. Germline values: CDR1 SGHTA, CDR2 FQGNSA.